This TCR beta chain was found in a study of beta chain features in type 1 diabetes. Investigators reverse transcribed all isolated RNA, so they sequenced expressed TCRB transcripts. TCRdb's copy holds only in-frame clones and misses some; the assay was immunoSEQ multiplex PCR. The sample carries hundreds of thousands of clones, around a sixth recorded once. Germline lookup yields CDR1 SNHLY and CDR2 FYNNEI. The germline V and J ends were trimmed by 2 bases and 0 bases, with 14 bases remaining between them. This CDR3 has 18 amino acids. The specimen was naive CD4+ T cells from blood. This clonotype was sampled from a young man in good health. The chain uses TRBV2 and TRBJ1-6; weak D call: TRBD1 (5 bases). Here the CDR3 reads CASSEPRATFSYNSPLHF. The CDR3, as DNA: TGTGCCAGCAGTGAACCCAGGGCAACCTTCTCCTATAATTCACCCCTCCACTTT.